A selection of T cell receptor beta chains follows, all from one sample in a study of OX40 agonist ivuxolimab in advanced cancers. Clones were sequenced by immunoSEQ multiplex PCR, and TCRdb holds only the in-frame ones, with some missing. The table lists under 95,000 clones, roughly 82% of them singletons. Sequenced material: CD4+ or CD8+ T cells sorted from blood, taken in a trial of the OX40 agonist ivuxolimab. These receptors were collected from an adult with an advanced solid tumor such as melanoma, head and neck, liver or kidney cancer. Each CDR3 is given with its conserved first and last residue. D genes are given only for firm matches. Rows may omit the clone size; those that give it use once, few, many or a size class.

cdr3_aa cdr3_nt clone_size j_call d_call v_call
CSVSEAAYEQYF TGCAGCGTGTCGGAGGCTGCCTACGAGCAGTACTTC once TRBJ2-7 NA TRBV29-1
CASSLGLNEQFF TGTGCCAGCAGCTTGGGCCTCAATGAGCAGTTCTTC NA TRBJ2-1 NA TRBV5-4
CASTNTGVNYGYTF TGTGCCAGTACCAATACTGGGGTTAACTATGGCTACACCTTC NA TRBJ1-2 NA TRBV19
CASSPSGLAGGSKYNEQFF TGTGCCAGCTCACCGAGTGGACTAGCGGGAGGGTCTAAGTACAATGAGCAGTTCTTC NA TRBJ2-1 TRBD2 TRBV18
CASSPPPGGRAEAFF TGTGCCAGCAGTCCACCCCCAGGGGGGCGGGCTGAAGCTTTCTTT NA TRBJ1-1 TRBD1 TRBV2
CASSYIGTQNTGELFF TGCGCCAGCAGCTATATTGGGACTCAGAACACCGGGGAGCTGTTTTTT NA TRBJ2-2 NA TRBV5-1
CASSQDMSYGYTF TGTGCCAGCAGCCAAGATATGAGCTATGGCTACACCTTC NA TRBJ1-2 NA TRBV14
CASSPGQGAYEQYF TGTGCCAGCAGCCCGGGACAGGGAGCCTACGAGCAGTACTTC NA TRBJ2-7 TRBD1 TRBV5-4
CASSSEQGGSSYNSPLHF TGTGCCAGCAGCTCGGAGCAGGGCGGGAGCTCCTATAATTCACCCCTCCACTTT NA TRBJ1-6 NA TRBV7-3
CASSLGGEGYTF TGTGCCAGCAGCTTAGGGGGGGAGGGCTACACCTTC NA TRBJ1-2 NA TRBV5-4
CASSQAGAKNIQYF TGTGCCAGCAGCCAAGCGGGGGCTAAAAACATTCAGTACTTC NA TRBJ2-4 NA TRBV14
CASSLGQGSAHTQYF TGTGCCAGCAGCTTGGGACAGGGATCGGCTCATACGCAGTATTTT NA TRBJ2-3 TRBD1 TRBV5-5
CATSRAGQFNQPQHF TGTGCCACCAGCAGAGCTGGACAGTTCAATCAGCCCCAGCATTTT few TRBJ1-5 NA TRBV15
CASRVWGDHQPQHF TGTGCCAGCAGGGTGTGGGGGGATCATCAGCCCCAGCATTTT NA TRBJ1-5 NA TRBV6-1
CASSKFGGVGTEAFF TGCGCCAGCAGCAAATTTGGGGGAGTGGGCACTGAAGCTTTCTTT NA TRBJ1-1 NA TRBV5-1
CASSQGLAGGAGANVLTF TGCGCCAGCAGCCAAGGACTAGCGGGGGGAGCGGGGGCCAACGTCCTGACTTTC NA TRBJ2-6 TRBD2 TRBV4-1
CASSGTGWVTEAFF TGTGCCAGCAGTGGCACAGGGTGGGTAACTGAAGCTTTCTTT NA TRBJ1-1 NA TRBV2
CASSSGGEGTQYF TGCGCCAGCAGCTCAGGGGGCGAAGGTACGCAGTATTTT NA TRBJ2-3 TRBD1 TRBV5-1
CASSPRAGSKETQYF TGTGCCAGCAGCCCTAGGGCAGGCAGTAAAGAGACCCAGTACTTC once TRBJ2-5 NA TRBV7-6
CAWSDSNEQFF TGTGCCTGGAGTGATTCCAATGAGCAGTTCTTC NA TRBJ2-1 NA TRBV30
CASSFGGRRGNTIYF TGTGCCAGCAGCTTTGGTGGGCGGCGAGGAAACACCATATATTTT NA TRBJ1-3 NA TRBV6-5
CASSYRDRATEETQYF TGTGCCAGCAGCTACCGGGACAGGGCGACCGAGGAGACCCAGTACTTC NA TRBJ2-5 TRBD1 TRBV5-8
CASSEEGGYTF TGTGCCAGCAGCGAGGAGGGAGGCTACACCTTC NA TRBJ1-2 NA TRBV5-6
CASRLAGGETQYF TGTGCCAGCAGGCTAGCGGGAGGAGAGACCCAGTACTTC NA TRBJ2-5 TRBD2 TRBV6-1
CASSEGQGYQETQYF TGTGCCAGCAGTGAGGGACAGGGCTACCAAGAGACCCAGTACTTC NA TRBJ2-5 TRBD1 TRBV2
CASSTYRDRGGSPLHF TGTGCCAGCAGTACTTACCGGGACAGGGGTGGTTCACCCCTCCACTTT few TRBJ1-6 TRBD1 TRBV27
CASSLGGLSEQFF TGTGCCAGCAGCCTGGGAGGACTCAGTGAGCAGTTCTTC NA TRBJ2-1 NA TRBV27
CATQGLVLSYEQYF TGTGCCACCCAGGGACTAGTCCTCTCCTACGAGCAGTACTTC few TRBJ2-7 TRBD2 TRBV6-1
CAWRIGGGPRNEQFF TGTGCCTGGAGGATTGGGGGAGGGCCCCGGAATGAGCAGTTCTTC NA TRBJ2-1 TRBD2 TRBV30
CASSAAGGYNSPLHF TGTGCCAGCAGCGCCGCGGGTGGGTATAATTCACCCCTCCACTTT NA TRBJ1-6 NA TRBV5-6
CASSPPASGVGGETQYF TGTGCCAGCTCACCACCCGCCAGTGGGGTCGGAGGGGAGACCCAGTACTTC NA TRBJ2-5 NA TRBV18
CASRRQGDEQFF TGTGCCAGTAGACGACAGGGCGATGAGCAGTTCTTC NA TRBJ2-1 TRBD1 TRBV19
CASSLEGEETQYF TGTGCCAGCAGCTTGGAAGGGGAAGAGACCCAGTACTTC once TRBJ2-5 NA TRBV5-4
CASTYGRGGKNIQYF TGTGCCAGCACTTATGGAAGGGGGGGCAAAAACATTCAGTACTTC NA TRBJ2-4 NA TRBV13
CASSVGFNQPQHF TGCGCCAGCAGTGTTGGATTCAATCAGCCCCAGCATTTT once TRBJ1-5 NA TRBV10-1
CASSVRGDTQYF TGTGCCAGCAGCGTAAGGGGTGATACGCAGTATTTT few TRBJ2-3 NA TRBV9
CASSSGGGFSGELFF TGTGCCAGCAGCTCTGGTGGGGGGTTCTCCGGGGAGCTGTTTTTT NA TRBJ2-2 NA TRBV5-8
CAWSILRNTIYF TGTGCCTGGAGTATACTTCGAAACACCATATATTTT once TRBJ1-3 NA TRBV30
CASSPHGGPNTEAFF TGTGCCAGCAGCCCCCACGGGGGACCGAACACTGAAGCTTTCTTT NA TRBJ1-1 NA TRBV7-9
CASSGYRGRFYGYTF TGTGCCAGCAGTGGCTACAGGGGGCGCTTCTATGGCTACACCTTC NA TRBJ1-2 TRBD1 TRBV25-1
CASSLTGTGSYGYTF TGTGCCAGCAGCCTAACCGGGACAGGGAGTTATGGCTACACCTTC NA TRBJ1-2 TRBD1 TRBV7-9
CASSTGRFQETQYF TGCGCCAGCAGCACAGGACGGTTCCAAGAGACCCAGTACTTC few TRBJ2-5 NA TRBV5-1
CASHPPDREIDTQYF TGTGCCAGCCACCCCCCGGACAGGGAGATAGATACGCAGTATTTT NA TRBJ2-3 TRBD1 TRBV7-9
CASSVSGLVADTQYF TGTGCCAGCAGTGTGAGCGGACTAGTTGCAGATACGCAGTATTTT once TRBJ2-3 TRBD2 TRBV6-1
CASSLREGGSSYNSPLHF TGTGCCAGCAGCTTAAGGGAAGGGGGTAGCTCCTATAATTCACCCCTCCACTTT once TRBJ1-6 NA TRBV11-2